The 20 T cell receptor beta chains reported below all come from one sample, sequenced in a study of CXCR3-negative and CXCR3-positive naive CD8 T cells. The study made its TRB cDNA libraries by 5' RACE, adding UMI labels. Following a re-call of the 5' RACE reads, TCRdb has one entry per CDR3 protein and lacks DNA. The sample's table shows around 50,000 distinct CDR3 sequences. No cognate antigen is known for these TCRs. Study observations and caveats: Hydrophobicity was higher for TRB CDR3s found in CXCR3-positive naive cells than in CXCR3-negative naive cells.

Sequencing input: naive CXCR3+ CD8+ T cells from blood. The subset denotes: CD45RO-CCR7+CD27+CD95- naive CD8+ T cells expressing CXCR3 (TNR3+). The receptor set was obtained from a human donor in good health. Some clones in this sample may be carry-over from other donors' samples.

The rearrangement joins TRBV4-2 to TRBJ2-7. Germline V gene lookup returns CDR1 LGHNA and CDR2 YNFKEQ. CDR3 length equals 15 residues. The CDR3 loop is CASSQEELGIYEQYF.

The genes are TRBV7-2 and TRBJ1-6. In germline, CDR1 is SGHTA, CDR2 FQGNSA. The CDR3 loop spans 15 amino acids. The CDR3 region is CASAYPGGYNSPLHF.

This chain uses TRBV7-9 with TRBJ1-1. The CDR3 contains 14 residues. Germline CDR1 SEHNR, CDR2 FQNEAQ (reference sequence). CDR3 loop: CASSLGAGTTEAFF.

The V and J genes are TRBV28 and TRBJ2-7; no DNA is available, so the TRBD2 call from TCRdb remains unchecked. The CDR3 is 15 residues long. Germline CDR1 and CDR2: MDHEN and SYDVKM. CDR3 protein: CASSPFRSGAYEQYF.

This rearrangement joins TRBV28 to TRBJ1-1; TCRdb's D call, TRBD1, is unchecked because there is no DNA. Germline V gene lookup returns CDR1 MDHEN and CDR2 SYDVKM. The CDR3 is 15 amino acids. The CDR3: CASIPATSLNTEAFF. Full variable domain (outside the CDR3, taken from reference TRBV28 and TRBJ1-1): DVKVTQSSRYLVKRTGEKVFLECVQDMDHENMFWYRQDPGLGLRLIYFSYDVKMKEKGDIPEGYSVSREKKERFSLILESASTNQTSMYLCASIPATSLNTEAFFGQGTRLTVV.

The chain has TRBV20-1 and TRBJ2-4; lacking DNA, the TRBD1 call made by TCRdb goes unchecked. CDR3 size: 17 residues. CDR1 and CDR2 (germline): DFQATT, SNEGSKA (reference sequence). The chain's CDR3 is CSARDTPSADGANIQYF.

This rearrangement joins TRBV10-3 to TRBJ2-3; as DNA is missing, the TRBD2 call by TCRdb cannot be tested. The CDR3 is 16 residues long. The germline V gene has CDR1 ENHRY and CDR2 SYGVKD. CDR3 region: CAISDGGGASTDTQYF.

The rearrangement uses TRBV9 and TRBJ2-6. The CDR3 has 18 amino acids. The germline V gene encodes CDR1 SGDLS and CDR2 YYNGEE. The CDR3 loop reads CASSGMASFFSGANVLTF.

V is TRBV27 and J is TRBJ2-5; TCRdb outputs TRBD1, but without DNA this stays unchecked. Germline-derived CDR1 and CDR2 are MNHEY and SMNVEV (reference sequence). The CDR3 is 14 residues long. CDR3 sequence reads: CASSPRTGGETQYF.

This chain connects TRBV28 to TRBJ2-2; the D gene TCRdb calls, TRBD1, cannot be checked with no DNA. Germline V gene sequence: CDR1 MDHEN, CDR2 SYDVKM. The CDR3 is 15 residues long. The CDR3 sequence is CASMLRDRYTGELFF.

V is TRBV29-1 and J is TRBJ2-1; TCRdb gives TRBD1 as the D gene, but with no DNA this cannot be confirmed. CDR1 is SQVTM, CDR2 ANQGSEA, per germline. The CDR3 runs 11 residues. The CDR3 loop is CSVYQDRTGGF.

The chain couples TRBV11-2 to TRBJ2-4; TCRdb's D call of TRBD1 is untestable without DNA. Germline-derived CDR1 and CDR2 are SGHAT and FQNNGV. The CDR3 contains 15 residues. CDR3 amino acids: CASSEGQGGVDIQYF.

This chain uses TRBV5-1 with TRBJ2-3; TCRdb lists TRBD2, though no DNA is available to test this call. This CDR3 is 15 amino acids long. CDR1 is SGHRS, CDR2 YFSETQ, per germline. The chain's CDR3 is CASSFSGGTTDTQYF.

CDR3 in amino acids: CASSLVSSGNYEQYF. The V call is TRBV7-9, the J call TRBJ2-7; the D call from TCRdb, TRBD2, cannot be confirmed without DNA. Germline V gives CDR1 SEHNR, CDR2 FQNEAQ (reference sequence). The CDR3 runs to 15 residues.

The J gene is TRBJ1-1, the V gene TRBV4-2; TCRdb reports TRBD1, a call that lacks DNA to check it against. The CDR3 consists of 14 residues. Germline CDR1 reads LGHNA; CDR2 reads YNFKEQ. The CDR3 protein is CASSPTGGDTEAFF.

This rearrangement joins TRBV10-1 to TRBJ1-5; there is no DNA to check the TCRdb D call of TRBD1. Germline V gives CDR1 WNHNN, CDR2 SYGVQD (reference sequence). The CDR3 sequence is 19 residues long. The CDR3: CASSCAGQGQTFSNQPQHF.

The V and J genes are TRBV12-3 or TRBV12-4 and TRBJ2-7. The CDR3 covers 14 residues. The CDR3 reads CASSAFGDSYEQYF.

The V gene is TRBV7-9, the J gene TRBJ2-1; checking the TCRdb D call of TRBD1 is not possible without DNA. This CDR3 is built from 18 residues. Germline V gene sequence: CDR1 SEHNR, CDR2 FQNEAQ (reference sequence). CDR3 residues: CASSLDGYLGATYNEQFF.

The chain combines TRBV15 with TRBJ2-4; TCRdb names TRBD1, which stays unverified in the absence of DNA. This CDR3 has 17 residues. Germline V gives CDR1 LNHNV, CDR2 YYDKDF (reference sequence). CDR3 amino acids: CATSRDVGGRLKNIQYF.

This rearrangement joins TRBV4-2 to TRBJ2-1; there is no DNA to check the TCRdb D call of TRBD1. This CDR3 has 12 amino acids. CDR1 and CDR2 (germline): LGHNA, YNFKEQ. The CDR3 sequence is CASSGGVLEQFF.